This TCR beta chain was identified during a study of shared clonotypes between healthy human individuals. The CDR3 totals 14 residues. The V gene end was trimmed by 4 bases and the J gene end by 4 bases; junction bases not matched to a gene: 3. Germline-derived CDR1 and CDR2 are MDHEN and SYDVKM. As regards this clone: Other nucleotide sequences from this sample produce the same CDR3.

Under the authors' procedure: Sequence data from immunoSEQ were junction-only and lacked quality scores; consequently, filtering differed. Some clones are missing from TCRdb's copy, which holds only in-frame ones; the method was immunoSEQ multiplex PCR. Clone size and V and J calls were adopted from that table, with D and trimming inferred from the DNA. The table includes about 2.5 million clones, just under 95% detected once. V and J are TRBV28 and TRBJ1-4, with TRBD1 identical over 7 bases. The TCR was taken from a man younger than 35 in good health. Some clones in this sample may be carry-over from other donors' samples. What was sequenced was naive CD4+ T cells from PBMCs. The subset is: CD45RA+ positively selected. CDR3 nucleotides: TGTGCCAGCAGTTCGACAGGGCGTAATGAAAAACTGTTTTTT. Translated, it gives CASSSTGRNEKLFF.